This T cell receptor (beta chain) was sequenced in a study of cytomegalovirus exposure and HLA in healthy donors. Regarding the study as a whole: The study recorded 150 to 200 TCR beta chains that were cytomegalovirus-associated. The authors later linked a missense DCLRE1C variant to TCR beta V- and J-gene trimming. For cytomegalovirus status, the classifier reportedly gave diagnoses with high specificity and sensitivity.

In the case of this clone: Its antigen is not identified.

PCR employed 60 Vbeta and 13 Jbeta primers. Method: immunoSEQ multiplex PCR; TCRdb's copy keeps in-frame clones and lacks some. The repertoire consists of under 150,000 clones, with approximately 80% occurring once and the leading ten covering around 10%. Germline loops: CDR1 SGHRS, CDR2 YFSETQ. This CDR3 spans 14 amino acids. With V trimmed by 6 bases and J by 7 bases, 10 bases remained unmatched. Donors counted as nominally healthy when sampled, yet unrecorded immune exposures were likely. The V call is TRBV5-1, the J call TRBJ2-3, with 8 nucleotides matching TRBD2. The clonotype comes from a woman between 50 and 59 years old in good health and CMV-seropositive. Sample: PBMCs. The DNA for the CDR3 is TGCGCCAGCATAGAGGGACTAGAAGCAAATACGCAGTATTTT. This codes for CASIEGLEANTQYF.